This T cell receptor beta chain was captured in a study of OX40 agonist ivuxolimab in advanced cancers. Study-level findings and limits: There were, on average, more expanded clones in CD8+ T cells than in CD4+.

The protocol was immunoSEQ multiplex PCR, while the TCRdb copy is restricted to in-frame clones and leaves out a portion. The table has about 70,000 clones, around 84% seen once. As to this clone: Its specificity is unknown.

This receptor was taken from an adult with an advanced solid tumor such as melanoma, head and neck, liver or kidney cancer. Material: CD4+ or CD8+ T cells sorted from blood, obtained in a trial of the OX40 agonist ivuxolimab.

The DNA of the CDR3 is TGTGCCTGGAGTAGAGGTACAGTGACCTACGAGCAGTACTTC. Encoded protein: CAWSRGTVTYEQYF. The J gene is TRBJ2-7, the V gene TRBV30; D unclear. Germline CDR1 is GTSNPN and CDR2 is SVGIG (reference sequence). V was clipped by 2 bases and J by 2 bases, with 13 bases between them. The CDR3 contains 14 residues.